A single sample is the source of the 31 T cell receptor beta chains below, sequenced in a study of beta chain features in type 1 diabetes. Reverse transcription of all isolated RNA meant that expressed TCRB transcripts were sequenced. Using immunoSEQ multiplex PCR, the repertoire was profiled, and TCRdb retains in-frame clones only, with some absent. The sample yields fewer than 350,000 clones, around 16% seen once. The antigens for these receptors are not known. Notes on the study in general: Type 1 diabetes patients had TCRB CDR3s that were shorter (moderately but significantly so) in all four CD4+ subsets.

Material: naive CD4+ T cells from blood. The receptor source for this set is a man younger than 30 with type 1 diabetes.

This chain joins TRBV6-5 and TRBJ1-2; D is perhaps TRBD1 (5 bases). Germline CDR1 and CDR2: MNHEY and SVGAGI. This CDR3 spans 16 amino acids. V was clipped by 0 bases and J by 1 base, with 12 bases between them. CDR3: CASSYSAGRRNYGYTF. The CDR3 nucleotides are TGTGCCAGCAGTTACTCTGCAGGGCGCCGTAACTATGGCTACACCTTC.

In its sample, this clone was seen a few times. V usage is TRBV7-2 and J usage is TRBJ2-5, with a possible D match to TRBD1 (6 bases). This CDR3 has 13 residues. Germline CDR1 is SGHTA and CDR2 is FQGNSA. V was clipped by 5 bases and J by 2 bases, with 9 bases between them. This chain's CDR3 is CASSLDRQETQYF. The CDR3 DNA reads TGTGCCAGCAGCCTGGACAGACAAGAGACCCAGTACTTC.

In this sample, this clone turned up a few times. Other nucleotide sequences in the sample specify the same CDR3. The genes are TRBV28 and TRBJ2-5; 8 bases line up with TRBD1. The CDR3 length is 13 residues. The germline V gene has CDR1 MDHEN and CDR2 SYDVKM. J lost 4 bases, V lost 4 bases, and 2 bases had no gene match. The CDR3 reads CASSSGGRETQYF. In DNA, the CDR3 is TGTGCCAGCAGTTCAGGGGGCAGAGAGACCCAGTACTTC.

The chain couples TRBV10-3 to TRBJ2-7; 9 positions match TRBD1. The CDR3 consists of 14 residues. Germline CDR1 and CDR2: ENHRY and SYGVKD. The trim removed 5 bases at V and 3 bases at J, leaving 5 bases unmatched. CDR3 amino acids: CAISPGTGSYEQYF. The CDR3 DNA reads as TGTGCCATCAGTCCAGGGACAGGGAGCTACGAGCAGTACTTC.

This clone has only a few counts. The chain combines TRBV11-2 with TRBJ2-5; a weak D match, TRBD2 (6 bases). The CDR3 has 14 amino acids. Germline CDR1 is SGHAT and CDR2 is FQNNGV. V was trimmed by 2 bases and J by 5 bases, leaving 12 bases between them. CDR3 region: CASSLYSRGETQYF. The CDR3 nucleotides are TGTGCCAGCAGCTTATACTCTCGGGGGGAGACCCAGTACTTC.

The V gene is TRBV30, the J gene TRBJ2-2; TRBD2 agrees at 11 bases. The CDR3 spans 14 residues. V dropped 5 bases and J dropped 6; count of bases not matched to a gene: 5. Germline V gene sequence: CDR1 GTSNPN, CDR2 SVGIG (reference sequence). In nucleotides, the CDR3 is TGTGCCTGGGTACCGGGACTAGCGGCCGGGGAGCTGTTTTTT. Protein: CAWVPGLAAGELFF.

This clone was seen only a few times. The chain links TRBV28 to TRBJ2-1, with 7 bases that match TRBD2. The CDR3 is made up of 12 amino acids. Germline CDR1 reads MDHEN; CDR2 reads SYDVKM. V lost 5 bases to trimming and J lost 12 bases; unmatched junction nucleotides: 7. The CDR3 spells CASSQSSGGQFF. CDR3 coding DNA: TGTGCCAGCAGTCAATCTAGCGGCGGGCAGTTCTTC. Variable domain in full (rest from reference TRBV28 and TRBJ2-1): DVKVTQSSRYLVKRTGEKVFLECVQDMDHENMFWYRQDPGLGLRLIYFSYDVKMKEKGDIPEGYSVSREKKERFSLILESASTNQTSMYLCASSQSSGGQFFGPGTRLTVL.

The chain has TRBV4-1 and TRBJ1-2, with TRBD1 matching 7 bases. The trim removed 3 bases at V and 4 bases at J, leaving 17 bases unmatched. Germline CDR1 MGHRA, CDR2 YSYEKL. The CDR3 is made up of 18 amino acids. CDR3 protein: CASSHLKKDGRGSYGYTF. The DNA for the CDR3 is TGCGCCAGCAGCCACCTAAAGAAGGACGGCAGGGGGTCCTATGGCTACACCTTC.

The V and J genes are TRBV6-5 and TRBJ2-7; D is uncertain. The germline gives CDR1 MNHEY, CDR2 SVGAGI. This CDR3 is 14 amino acids long. V was cut by 2 bases and J by 3 bases, with 11 bases left in between. The CDR3 is CASSYLEKRYEQYF. The CDR3 region has the DNA TGTGCCAGCAGTTACCTAGAGAAACGCTACGAGCAGTACTTC.

This clone has more than one count but fewer than ten. The chain couples TRBV18 to TRBJ2-5; 8 bases align to TRBD1. The germline gives CDR1 KGHSH, CDR2 LQKENI. The CDR3 consists of 15 residues. V lost 4 bases to trimming and J lost 1 base; unmatched junction nucleotides: 5. The CDR3 loop reads CASSRSGQGQETQYF. CDR3 sequence (DNA): TGTGCCAGCTCACGGAGCGGACAGGGCCAAGAGACCCAGTACTTC.

The genes are TRBV7-2 and TRBJ1-2, with 8 bases aligning to TRBD1. The CDR3 is 13 residues long. In germline, CDR1 is SGHTA, CDR2 FQGNSA. V lost 4 bases, J lost 6 bases, and 4 bases stayed unmatched. The CDR3 spells CASSSSTGDGYTF. CDR3 sequence (DNA): TGTGCCAGCAGCTCATCGACAGGGGATGGCTACACCTTC.

This chain joins TRBV7-6 and TRBJ2-5; D gene ambiguous. The CDR3 runs 11 residues. V dropped 4 bases and J dropped 3 bases, with 3 bases sitting between them. From germline, CDR1 is SGHVS and CDR2 FNYEAQ. The CDR3 loop reads CASSSKETQYF. CDR3 bases: TGTGCCAGCAGCTCAAAAGAGACCCAGTACTTC.

This clone was observed a few times. The V and J genes are TRBV6-5 and TRBJ2-2, with 7 bases that match TRBD1. With 9 bases clipped from V and 1 base from J, the junction kept 5 bases outside the gene matches. This CDR3 is 14 amino acids long. Germline-derived CDR1 and CDR2 are MNHEY and SVGAGI. CDR3 nucleotides: TGTGCCAGTAAACGGGACAGGAACACCGGGGAGCTGTTTTTT. Residues: CASKRDRNTGELFF.

The V call is TRBV28, the J call TRBJ2-5, with D perhaps matching TRBD1 (6 bases). This CDR3 comprises 13 residues. Germline CDR1 MDHEN, CDR2 SYDVKM. The V gene lost 6 bases and the J gene lost 0 bases, with 8 bases spanning the gap. CDR3 in DNA: TGTGCCAGCAGATGGGACAACCAAGAGACCCAGTACTTC. Residues: CASRWDNQETQYF.

As DNA, the CDR3 is TGTGCCAGCAGTTTAGGCGGGAGCGCCTACGAGCAGTACTTC. Translated: CASSLGGSAYEQYF. The chain has TRBV28 and TRBJ2-7; the match to TRBD2 covers 7 bases. CDR3 length: 14 amino acids. The J segment lost 2 bases and the V segment lost 2 bases, leaving 3 bases of the junction unmatched. Germline CDR1 MDHEN, CDR2 SYDVKM.

The chain joins TRBV18 to TRBJ2-1; TRBD2 matches 13 bases. J lost 6 bases, V lost 7 bases, and 3 bases had no gene match. Germline V gene data show CDR1 as KGHSH and CDR2 as LQKENI. The CDR3 loop spans 14 amino acids. The CDR3: CASCGLAGANEQFF. CDR3 nucleotides: TGTGCCAGCTGCGGACTAGCGGGAGCCAATGAGCAGTTCTTC.

This clone was found a few times. The chain carries TRBV28 and TRBJ1-5; D gene ambiguous. Germline V gives CDR1 MDHEN, CDR2 SYDVKM. This CDR3 comprises 15 residues. V lost 6 bases to trimming and J lost 0 bases, with 12 bases between them. CDR3 protein: CASRTYLGSNQPQHF. The CDR3 nucleotides read TGTGCCAGCAGGACTTATTTGGGTAGCAATCAGCCCCAGCATTTT. The entire variable domain, with the rest obtained from reference TRBV28 and TRBJ1-5, is as follows: DVKVTQSSRYLVKRTGEKVFLECVQDMDHENMFWYRQDPGLGLRLIYFSYDVKMKEKGDIPEGYSVSREKKERFSLILESASTNQTSMYLCASRTYLGSNQPQHFGDGTRLSIL.

This clone came up a few times. The chain recombines TRBV7-9 with TRBJ2-7; 7 nucleotides line up with TRBD2. There are 14 residues in the CDR3. The V gene end was trimmed by 6 bases and the J gene end by 3 bases; junction bases not matched to a gene: 8. CDR1 and CDR2 (germline): SEHNR, FQNEAQ (reference sequence). The CDR3 nucleotides are TGTGCCAGCAGTCGATCCGGGACTAACTACGAGCAGTACTTC. It specifies CASSRSGTNYEQYF. The full variable domain, rest sourced from reference TRBV7-9 and TRBJ2-7, is DTGVSQNPRHKITKRGQNVTFRCDPISEHNRLYWYRQTLGQGPEFLTYFQNEAQLEKSRLLSDRFSAERPKGSFSTLEIQRTEQGDSAMYLCASSRSGTNYEQYFGPGTRLTVT.

In nucleotides, the CDR3 is TGTGCCAGCAGCTTCCGGGAGCCCTTCGCTTTCTTT. Its translation is CASSFREPFAFF. The J gene is TRBJ1-1, the V gene TRBV7-9; the D is unclear. The germline V gene encodes CDR1 SEHNR and CDR2 FQNEAQ (reference sequence). V lost 3 bases to trimming and J lost 11 bases, with 13 bases between them. The CDR3 runs 12 residues.

The genes are TRBV10-2 and TRBJ2-7; D may be TRBD1 (6 bases). CDR3 length: 12 residues. Germline lookup yields CDR1 WSHSY and CDR2 SAAADI. V was shortened by 6 bases and J by 0 bases, with 6 bases between the two germline ends. The DNA of the CDR3 is TGCGCCAGCAGGGACAGCTCCTACGAGCAGTACTTC. This sequence encodes CASRDSSYEQYF.

This clone occurred a few times. J is TRBJ2-2 and V is TRBV5-1; perhaps TRBD1 as D (5 bases). CDR3 length equals 15 residues. Trimming took off 3 bases at V and 3 bases at J, with 12 bases between the two ends. Germline CDR1 is SGHRS and CDR2 is YFSETQ. The CDR3 is CASSSYDRDTGELFF. The CDR3 DNA sequence: TGCGCCAGCAGCTCCTATGACAGAGACACCGGGGAGCTGTTTTTT.

The chain recombines TRBV15 with TRBJ2-3; 7 positions match TRBD2. Looked up from germline, CDR1 is LNHNV and CDR2 is YYDKDF (reference sequence). The CDR3 has 16 residues. V lost 1 base, J lost 0 bases, and 4 bases stayed unmatched. The CDR3 DNA reads TGTGCCACCAGCAGAGGCCTAGCGGATAGCACAGATACGCAGTATTTT. Amino acids: CATSRGLADSTDTQYF.

The J gene is TRBJ2-5, the V gene TRBV7-9; 10 bases map to TRBD1. Germline assignment: CDR1 SEHNR and CDR2 FQNEAQ (reference sequence). Losses at the gene ends were 8 bases for V and 2 bases for J; bases not matched to a gene: 5. CDR3 length: 14 residues. This CDR3 is CASRSGQGQETQYF. The CDR3 DNA follows: TGTGCCAGCCGATCGGGACAGGGGCAAGAGACCCAGTACTTC.

The chain couples TRBV13 to TRBJ2-3; no clear D. The V gene lost 0 bases and the J gene lost 4 bases, with 8 bases spanning the gap. This CDR3 comprises 14 residues. Looked up from germline, CDR1 is PRHDT and CDR2 is FYEKMQ (reference sequence). CDR3 DNA: TGTGCCAGCAGCTTAGGCCGCGTAGCAGATACGCAGTATTTT. Translating gives CASSLGRVADTQYF.

This clone was detected only a few times. This CDR3 is CASSLDTSGTYEQYF. DNA for the CDR3: TGTGCCAGCAGCTTAGATACTAGCGGAACCTACGAGCAGTACTTC. The chain couples TRBV7-2 to TRBJ2-7; 8 nucleotides match TRBD2. Per the germline V gene, CDR1 is SGHTA and CDR2 is FQGNSA. With 1 base clipped from V and 2 bases from J, the junction kept 4 bases outside the gene matches. The CDR3 loop spans 15 amino acids.

In this sample, this clone turned up a few times. The CDR3 reads CASSSSSYEQYF. DNA of the CDR3: TGTGCCAGCAGCTCCTCTTCTTACGAGCAGTACTTC. The chain couples TRBV13 to TRBJ2-7; no clear D gene. The CDR3 totals 12 residues. Trimming pared 4 bases from V and 4 bases from J, leaving 8 bases between. Germline loops: CDR1 PRHDT, CDR2 FYEKMQ (reference sequence).

The chain uses TRBV19 and TRBJ1-2; D is undetermined. The length of the CDR3 is 13 residues. Germline V lookup: CDR1 LNHDA, CDR2 SQIVND (reference sequence). V lost 1 base to trimming and J lost 8 bases, with 11 bases between them. The CDR3 protein is CASSIGRSYGYTF. In DNA, the CDR3 is TGTGCCAGTAGTATAGGTCGGAGTTACGGCTACACCTTC.

This clone appeared a few times. An end of the junction does not agree with germline; a read error may underlie this. The chain couples TRBV4-1 to TRBJ2-7, with a weak D call TRBD2 (5 bases). Per the germline V gene, CDR1 is MGHRA and CDR2 is YSYEKL. The CDR3 loop spans 14 amino acids. The CDR3 loop reads CASSQVGRLTPFRF. The DNA for the CDR3 is TGCGCCAGCAGCCAAGTGGGGAGACTCACGCCTTTCCGCTTC.

The chain carries TRBV2 and TRBJ1-2; D perhaps matches TRBD1 (5 bases). Germline values: CDR1 SNHLY, CDR2 FYNNEI. The CDR3 sequence is 11 residues long. The ends were cut back, 6 bases at V and 8 bases at J, with 10 bases in the middle. CDR3 bases: TGTGCCAGCAGGGACAATACGGGCTACACCTTC. It encodes CASRDNTGYTF.

The sample holds a few counts of this clone. The gene calls are TRBV23-1 and TRBJ1-1; no reliable D call. TRBV23-1 falls under the ORF class, with uncertain function. The V end was cut by 6 bases, the J end by 4 bases, with 15 bases between. The CDR3 sequence is 14 residues long. The CDR3 sequence is CASRNPRRATEAFF. CDR3 coding DNA: TGCGCCAGCAGGAACCCCCGGCGGGCCACTGAAGCTTTCTTT.

This clone was recorded a few times. The chain couples TRBV7-9 to TRBJ2-7; possibly TRBD1 for D (6 bases). V lost 5 bases and J 2 bases, leaving 13 bases between the germline ends. The CDR3 loop spans 14 amino acids. Looked up from germline, CDR1 is SEHNR and CDR2 is FQNEAQ (reference sequence). For the CDR3, the DNA is TGTGCCAGCAGCCATAACAGGGCACCCTACGAGCAGTACTTC. Translation: CASSHNRAPYEQYF.